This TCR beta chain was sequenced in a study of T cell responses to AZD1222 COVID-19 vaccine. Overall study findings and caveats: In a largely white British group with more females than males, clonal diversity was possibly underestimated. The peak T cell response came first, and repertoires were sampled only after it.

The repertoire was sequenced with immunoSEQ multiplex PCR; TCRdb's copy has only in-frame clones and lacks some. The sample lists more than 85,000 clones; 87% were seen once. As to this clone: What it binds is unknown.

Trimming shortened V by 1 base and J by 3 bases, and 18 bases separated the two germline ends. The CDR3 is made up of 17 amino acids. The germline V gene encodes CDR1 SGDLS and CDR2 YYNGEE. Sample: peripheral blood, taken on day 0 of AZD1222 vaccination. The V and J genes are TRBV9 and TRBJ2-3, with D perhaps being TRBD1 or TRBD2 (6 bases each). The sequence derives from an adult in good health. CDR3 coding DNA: TGTGCCAGCAGCGTACCCCCCCCGGGGGCGTTTACAGATACGCAGTATTTT. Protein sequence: CASSVPPPGAFTDTQYF.